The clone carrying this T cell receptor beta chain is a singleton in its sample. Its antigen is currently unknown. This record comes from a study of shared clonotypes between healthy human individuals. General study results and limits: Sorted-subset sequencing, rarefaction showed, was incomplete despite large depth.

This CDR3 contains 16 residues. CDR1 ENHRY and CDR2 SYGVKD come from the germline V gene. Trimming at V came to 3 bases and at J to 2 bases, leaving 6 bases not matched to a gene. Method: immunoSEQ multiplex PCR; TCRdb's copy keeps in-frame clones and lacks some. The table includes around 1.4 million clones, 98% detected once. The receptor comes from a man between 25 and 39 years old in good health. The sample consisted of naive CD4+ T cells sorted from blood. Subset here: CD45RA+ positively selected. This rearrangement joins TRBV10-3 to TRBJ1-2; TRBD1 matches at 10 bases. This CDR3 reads CAISDQTGGGNYGYTF. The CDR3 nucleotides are TGTGCCATCAGTGACCAGACAGGGGGCGGGAACTATGGCTACACCTTC.